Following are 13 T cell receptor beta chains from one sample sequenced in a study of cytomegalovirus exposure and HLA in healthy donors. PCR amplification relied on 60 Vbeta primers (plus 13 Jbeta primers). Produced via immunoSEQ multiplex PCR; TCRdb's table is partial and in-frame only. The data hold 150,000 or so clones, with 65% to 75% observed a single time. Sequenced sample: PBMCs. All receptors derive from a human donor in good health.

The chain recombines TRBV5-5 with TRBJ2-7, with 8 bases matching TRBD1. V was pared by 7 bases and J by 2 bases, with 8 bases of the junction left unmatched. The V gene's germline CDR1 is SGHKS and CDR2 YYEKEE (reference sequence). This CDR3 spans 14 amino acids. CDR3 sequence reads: CASRPGQGPYEQYF. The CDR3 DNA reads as TGTGCCAGCCGCCCCGGACAGGGTCCCTACGAGCAGTACTTC.

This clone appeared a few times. CDR3 nucleotides: TGTGCCAGCAGCAACAGGGGGCCGAGCAATCAGCCCCAGCATTTT. Encoded protein: CASSNRGPSNQPQHF. The V call is TRBV5-6, the J call TRBJ1-5; 9 positions agree with TRBD1. There are 15 residues in the CDR3. Germline values: CDR1 SGHDT, CDR2 YYEEEE. Trimming at V came to 4 bases and at J to 1 base, leaving 3 bases not matched to a gene.

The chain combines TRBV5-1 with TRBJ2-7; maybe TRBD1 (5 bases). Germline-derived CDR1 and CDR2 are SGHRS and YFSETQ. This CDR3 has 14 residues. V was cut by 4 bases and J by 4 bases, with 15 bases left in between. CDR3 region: CASSRQGAAYEQYF. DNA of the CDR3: TGCGCCAGCAGCAGACAAGGGGCGGCGTACGAGCAGTACTTC.

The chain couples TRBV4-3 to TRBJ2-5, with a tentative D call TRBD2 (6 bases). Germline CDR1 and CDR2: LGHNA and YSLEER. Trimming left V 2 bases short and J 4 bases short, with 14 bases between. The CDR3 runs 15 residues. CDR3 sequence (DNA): TGCGCCAGCAGCCAAACGGCGGGGACCGGAGAGACCCAGTACTTC. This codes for CASSQTAGTGETQYF.

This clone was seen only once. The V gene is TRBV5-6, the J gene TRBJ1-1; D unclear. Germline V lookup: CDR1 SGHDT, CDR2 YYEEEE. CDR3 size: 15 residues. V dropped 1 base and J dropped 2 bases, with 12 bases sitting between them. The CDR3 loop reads CASSLSLGPNTEAFF. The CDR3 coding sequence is TGTGCCAGCAGCTTGTCTCTAGGTCCTAACACTGAAGCTTTCTTT. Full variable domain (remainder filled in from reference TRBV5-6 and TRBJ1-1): DAGVTQSPTHLIKTRGQQVTLRCSPKSGHDTVSWYQQALGQGPQFIFQYYEEEERQRGNFPDRFSGHQFPNYSSELNVNALLLGDSALYLCASSLSLGPNTEAFFGQGTRLTVV.

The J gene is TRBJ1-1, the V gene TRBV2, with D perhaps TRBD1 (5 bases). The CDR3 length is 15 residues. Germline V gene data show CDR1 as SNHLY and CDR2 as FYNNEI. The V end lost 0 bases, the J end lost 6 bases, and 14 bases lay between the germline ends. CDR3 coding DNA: TGTGCCAGCAGTGAAGCGCAGCAGGGAAGGGCTGAAGCTTTCTTT. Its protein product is CASSEAQQGRAEAFF.

CDR3 nucleotides: TGTGCCAGCAGCTCCAGGACAGGGGGGCAAAAAGCTTTCTTT. It is translated as CASSSRTGGQKAFF. This chain joins TRBV7-9 and TRBJ1-1; 10 nucleotides line up with TRBD1. The germline V gene has CDR1 SEHNR and CDR2 FQNEAQ (reference sequence). The CDR3 has 14 amino acids. The V gene end was trimmed by 4 bases and the J gene end by 9 bases; junction bases not matched to a gene: 8. The full variable domain, its missing parts supplied by reference TRBV7-9 and TRBJ1-1, is DTGVSQNPRHKITKRGQNVTFRCDPISEHNRLYWYRQTLGQGPEFLTYFQNEAQLEKSRLLSDRFSAERPKGSFSTLEIQRTEQGDSAMYLCASSSRTGGQKAFFGQGTRLTVV.

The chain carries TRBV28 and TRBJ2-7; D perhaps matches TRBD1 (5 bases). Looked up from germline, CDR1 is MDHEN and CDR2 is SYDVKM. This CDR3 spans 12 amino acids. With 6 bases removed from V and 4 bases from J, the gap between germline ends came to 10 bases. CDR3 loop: CASRLQEYEQYF. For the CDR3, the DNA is TGTGCCAGCAGGTTACAGGAATACGAGCAGTACTTC.

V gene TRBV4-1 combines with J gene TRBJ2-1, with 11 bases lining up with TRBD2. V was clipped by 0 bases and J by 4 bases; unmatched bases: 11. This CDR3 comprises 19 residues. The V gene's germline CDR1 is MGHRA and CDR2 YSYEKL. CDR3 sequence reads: CASSQDPPSGGNSYNEQFF. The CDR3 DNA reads TGCGCCAGCAGCCAAGATCCCCCTAGCGGGGGGAACTCTTACAATGAGCAGTTCTTC.

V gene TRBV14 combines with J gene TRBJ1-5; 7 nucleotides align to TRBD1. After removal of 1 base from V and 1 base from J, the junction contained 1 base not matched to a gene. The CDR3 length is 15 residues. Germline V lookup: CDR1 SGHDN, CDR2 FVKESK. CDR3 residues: CASSQAGGSNQPQHF. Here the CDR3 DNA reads TGTGCCAGCAGCCAAGCAGGGGGAAGCAATCAGCCCCAGCATTTT.

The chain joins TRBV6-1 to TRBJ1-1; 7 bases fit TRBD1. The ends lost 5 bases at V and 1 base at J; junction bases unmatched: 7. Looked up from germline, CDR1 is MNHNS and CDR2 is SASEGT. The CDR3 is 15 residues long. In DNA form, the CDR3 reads TGTGCCAGCAGTTTCCAGGGGGTGGGGAACACTGAAGCTTTCTTT. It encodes CASSFQGVGNTEAFF.

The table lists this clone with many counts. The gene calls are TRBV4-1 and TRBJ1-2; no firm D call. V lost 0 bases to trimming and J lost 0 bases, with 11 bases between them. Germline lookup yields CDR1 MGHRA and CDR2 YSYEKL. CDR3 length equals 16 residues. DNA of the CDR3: TGCGCCAGCAGCCAAGATCCTCGCGATGCTAACTATGGCTACACCTTC. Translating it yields CASSQDPRDANYGYTF.

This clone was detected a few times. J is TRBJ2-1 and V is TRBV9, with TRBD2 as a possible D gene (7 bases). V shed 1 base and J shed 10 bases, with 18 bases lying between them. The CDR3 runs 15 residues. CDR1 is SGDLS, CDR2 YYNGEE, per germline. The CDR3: CASSVLGTGRGEQFF. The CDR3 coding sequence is TGTGCCAGCAGCGTACTAGGGACTGGGAGGGGGGAGCAGTTCTTC.